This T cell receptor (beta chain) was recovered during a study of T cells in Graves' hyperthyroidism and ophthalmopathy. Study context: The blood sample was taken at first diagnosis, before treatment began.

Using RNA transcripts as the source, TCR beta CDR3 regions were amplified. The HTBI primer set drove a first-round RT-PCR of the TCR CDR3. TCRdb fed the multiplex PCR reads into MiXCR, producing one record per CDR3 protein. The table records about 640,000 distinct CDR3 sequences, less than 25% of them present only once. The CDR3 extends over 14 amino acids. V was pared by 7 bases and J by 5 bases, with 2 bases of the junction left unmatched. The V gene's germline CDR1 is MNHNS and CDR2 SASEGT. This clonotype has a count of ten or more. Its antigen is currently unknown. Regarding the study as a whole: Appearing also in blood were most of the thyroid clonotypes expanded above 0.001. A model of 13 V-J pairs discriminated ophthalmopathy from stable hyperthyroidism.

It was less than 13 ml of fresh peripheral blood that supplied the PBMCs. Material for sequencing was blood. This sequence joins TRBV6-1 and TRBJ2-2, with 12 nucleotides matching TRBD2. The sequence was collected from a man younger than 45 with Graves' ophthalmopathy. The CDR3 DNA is TGTGCCAGCATCCTAGCGGGAGGGACCGGGGAGCTGTTTTTT. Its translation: CASILAGGTGELFF.